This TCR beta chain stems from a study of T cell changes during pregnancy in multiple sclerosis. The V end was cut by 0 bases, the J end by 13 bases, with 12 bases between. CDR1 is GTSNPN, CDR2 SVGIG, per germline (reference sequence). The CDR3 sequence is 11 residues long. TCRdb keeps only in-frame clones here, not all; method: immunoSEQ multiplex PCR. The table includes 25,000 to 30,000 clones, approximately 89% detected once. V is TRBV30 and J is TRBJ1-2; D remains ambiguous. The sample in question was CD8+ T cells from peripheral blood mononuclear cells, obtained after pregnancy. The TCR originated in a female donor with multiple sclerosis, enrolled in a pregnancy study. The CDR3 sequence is CAWSVGGFSTF. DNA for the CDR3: TGTGCCTGGAGTGTTGGAGGGTTCTCCACCTTC.